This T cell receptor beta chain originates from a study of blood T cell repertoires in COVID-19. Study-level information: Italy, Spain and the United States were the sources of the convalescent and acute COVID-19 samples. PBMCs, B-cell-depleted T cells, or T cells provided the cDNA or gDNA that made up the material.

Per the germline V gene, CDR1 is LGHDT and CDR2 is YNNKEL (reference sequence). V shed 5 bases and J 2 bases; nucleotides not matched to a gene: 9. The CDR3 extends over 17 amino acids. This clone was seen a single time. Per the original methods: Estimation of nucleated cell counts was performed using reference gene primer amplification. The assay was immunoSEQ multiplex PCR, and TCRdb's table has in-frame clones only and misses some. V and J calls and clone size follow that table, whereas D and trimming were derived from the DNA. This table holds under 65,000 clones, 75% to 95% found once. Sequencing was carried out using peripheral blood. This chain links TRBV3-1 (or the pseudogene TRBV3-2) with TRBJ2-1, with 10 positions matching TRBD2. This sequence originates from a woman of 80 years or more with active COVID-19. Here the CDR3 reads CASSKGLAGGAYNEQFF. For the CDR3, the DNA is TGTGCCAGCAGCAAGGGATTAGCGGGAGGCGCCTACAATGAGCAGTTCTTC.